This TCR beta chain was obtained from a study of cytomegalovirus exposure and HLA in healthy donors. Study-level findings and limits: The availability of immune exposure information extended only to CMV serostatus. The authors assumed roughly uniform sequencing depth across donors for presence/absence analyses.

With regard to this clone: What it recognizes is unknown.

V gave up 6 bases and J gave up 4 bases, with 16 bases separating them. The CDR3 spans 15 residues. Germline-derived CDR1 and CDR2 are WSHSY and SAAADI. The PCR used 60 Vbeta and 13 Jbeta primers. Only in-frame clones appear in the TCRdb table, and some are missing; sequencing was by immunoSEQ multiplex PCR. The data hold more than 150,000 clones, with approximately 84% observed a single time. This receptor was taken from a girl less than two years old in good health and CMV-seronegative. Sequenced input: PBMCs. The gene calls are TRBV10-2 and TRBJ2-1; D perhaps matches TRBD2 (7 bases). The CDR3 DNA is TGCGCCAGCAGGAAAGTAGGGGGGGAGTACAATGAGCAGTTCTTC. Its protein is CASRKVGGEYNEQFF.